This TCR beta chain is from a study of cytomegalovirus exposure and HLA in healthy donors. The donors gave bone marrow, and they were healthy. PCR involved 60 Vbeta and 13 Jbeta primers. The data were produced by immunoSEQ multiplex PCR, yet TCRdb's version contains in-frame clones alone and is incomplete. Counted here are about 150,000 clones, roughly 80% occurring once; the ten biggest clones make up roughly 6.2%. The receptor's source is a male donor in good health and CMV-seropositive. Sequenced sample: PBMCs.

The CDR3 here is CASSFSPAGANVLTF. Here the CDR3 DNA reads TGTGCCAGCAGCTTCTCCCCAGCTGGGGCCAACGTCCTGACTTTC. The chain links TRBV7-9 to TRBJ2-6; no reliable D call. Between the trimmed V and J ends, which lost 3 bases and 2 bases, there was a span of 8 bases. The CDR3 is 15 residues long. The V gene's germline CDR1 is SEHNR and CDR2 FQNEAQ (reference sequence). The full variable domain, with the rest looked up from reference TRBV7-9 and TRBJ2-6, is DTGVSQNPRHKITKRGQNVTFRCDPISEHNRLYWYRQTLGQGPEFLTYFQNEAQLEKSRLLSDRFSAERPKGSFSTLEIQRTEQGDSAMYLCASSFSPAGANVLTFGAGSRLTVL.